These 30 T cell receptor beta chains were all obtained from the same sample, sequenced in a study of shared clonotypes between healthy human individuals. Assay: immunoSEQ multiplex PCR; the TCRdb copy retains only in-frame clones and omits some. The table records about 490,000 clones, over 60% of them present only once. The sequenced sample was PBMCs. These TCRs come from a middle-aged woman in good health. Some clones in this sample may be carry-over from other donors' samples.

This clone was seen a few times. The rearrangement joins TRBV6-4 to TRBJ2-3; TRBD2 matches at 7 bases. CDR1 and CDR2 (germline): MRHNA, SNTAGT. With 4 bases clipped from V and 4 bases from J, the junction kept 8 bases outside the gene matches. CDR3 length: 15 residues. CDR3 DNA: TGTGCCAGCAGTGTCGAAGCGGGAAGTGCAGATACGCAGTATTTT. Translated, it gives CASSVEAGSADTQYF.

On this clone: A far larger clone is one base from this, pointing to a likely read error. The genes are TRBV28 and TRBJ2-1; 8 bases map to TRBD2. Germline CDR1 reads MDHEN; CDR2 reads SYDVKM. V lost 6 bases to trimming and J lost 2 bases; unmatched junction nucleotides: 0. CDR3 length equals 13 residues. The CDR3 is CASSGGAYNEQFF. DNA of the CDR3: TGTGCCAGCAGCGGGGGGGCCTACAATGAGCAGTTCTTC. Supplemented by reference TRBV28 and TRBJ2-1, the full variable domain reads DVKVTQSSRYLVKRTGEKVFLECVQDMDHENMFWYRQDPGLGLRLIYFSYDVKMKEKGDIPEGYSVSREKKERFSLILESASTNQTSMYLCASSGGAYNEQFFGPGTRLTVL.

V gene TRBV19 combines with J gene TRBJ2-5, with D tentatively TRBD2 (6 bases). This CDR3 spans 15 amino acids. Per germline, CDR1 LNHDA and CDR2 SQIVND (reference sequence). Trimming shortened V by 4 bases and J by 4 bases, and 16 bases separated the two germline ends. CDR3 region: CASSTPGGRGETQYF. The CDR3 region has the DNA TGTGCCAGTAGTACCCCCGGGGGACGGGGAGAGACCCAGTACTTC.

This clone has only one observation. J is TRBJ1-4 and V is TRBV7-2; possible D gene TRBD1, 5 bases. V lost 2 bases to trimming and J lost 1 base, with 11 bases between them. The germline gives CDR1 SGHTA, CDR2 FQGNSA. The CDR3 is 16 residues long. The CDR3 DNA sequence: TGTGCCAGCAGCTTACAAGGGCAGGGAACTAATGAAAAACTGTTTTTT. Its translation: CASSLQGQGTNEKLFF.

In its sample, this clone was seen a few times. The V gene is TRBV6-1, the J gene TRBJ2-1; the match to TRBD1 covers 8 bases. The ends lost 6 bases at V and 4 bases at J; junction bases unmatched: 5. The CDR3 sequence is 14 residues long. Germline-derived CDR1 and CDR2 are MNHNS and SASEGT. The CDR3 DNA sequence: TGTGCCAGCAGCCGGGACAGGCCTTACAATGAGCAGTTCTTC. Amino acids: CASSRDRPYNEQFF.

This clone was detected only a few times. The J gene is TRBJ1-2, the V gene TRBV7-9, with D possibly matching TRBD1 (6 bases). This CDR3 has 15 amino acids. Germline V gene data show CDR1 as SEHNR and CDR2 as FQNEAQ (reference sequence). V lost 1 base and J 3 bases, leaving 12 bases between the germline ends. CDR3 in amino acids: CASSLGGAADYGYTF. The CDR3 DNA is TGTGCCAGCAGCTTAGGGGGGGCAGCTGACTATGGCTACACCTTC.

Points on this clone: A far more abundant clone sits one base away, making this likely a read error. Other DNA sequences in the same sample also yield this CDR3. The rearrangement joins TRBV7-6 to TRBJ1-1, with 9 positions matching TRBD1. The CDR3 has 16 amino acids. CDR1 and CDR2 from the germline V gene are SGHVS and FNYEAQ. CDR3 protein: CASSRGTGITNTEAFF. The CDR3 coding sequence is TGTGCCAGCAGCCGAGGGACAGGGATTACGAACACTGAAGCCTTCTTT.

The genes are TRBV29-1 and TRBJ1-4, with 7 bases that match TRBD1. Germline-derived CDR1 and CDR2 are SQVTM and ANQGSEA. The CDR3 runs to 13 residues. V was clipped by 6 bases and J by 8 bases; unmatched bases: 9. This chain's CDR3 is CSVGEGGNEKLFF. The DNA of the CDR3 is TGCAGCGTGGGGGAAGGGGGCAACGAAAAACTGTTTTTT.

V and J are TRBV5-1 and TRBJ2-3; D unresolved. V was trimmed by 4 bases and J by 4 bases, leaving 10 bases between them. CDR3 length equals 13 residues. CDR1 SGHRS and CDR2 YFSETQ come from the germline V gene. The CDR3: CASSGQTSDTQYF. Here the CDR3 DNA reads TGCGCCAGCAGCGGGCAGACCTCAGATACGCAGTATTTT.

This sequence joins TRBV5-1 and TRBJ2-5; 12 nucleotides match TRBD2. This CDR3 is built from 17 residues. The V gene end was trimmed by 0 bases and the J gene end by 5 bases; junction bases not matched to a gene: 8. From germline, CDR1 is SGHRS and CDR2 YFSETQ. The CDR3: CASSLGDLAGGSETQYF. CDR3 nucleotides: TGCGCCAGCAGCTTGGGGGACCTAGCGGGAGGGAGTGAGACCCAGTACTTC.

This clone was observed a handful of times. The chain uses TRBV29-1 and TRBJ1-1; TRBD1 aligns across 8 bases. CDR3 length: 14 amino acids. V shed 3 bases and J 5 bases; nucleotides not matched to a gene: 8. The germline V gene has CDR1 SQVTM and CDR2 ANQGSEA. The CDR3 region has the DNA TGCAGCGTTGATAGGGCAGGGGGCCAAACTGAAGCTTTCTTT. It is translated as CSVDRAGGQTEAFF. The whole variable domain, filled in from reference TRBV29-1 and TRBJ1-1, reads SAVISQKPSRDICQRGTSLTIQCQVDSQVTMMFWYRQQPGQSLTLIATANQGSEATYESGFVIDKFPISRPNLTFSTLTVSNMSPEDSSIYLCSVDRAGGQTEAFFGQGTRLTVV.

The genes are TRBV11-2 and TRBJ2-7; 9 nucleotides match TRBD1. Per the germline V gene, CDR1 is SGHAT and CDR2 is FQNNGV. V shed 4 bases, J shed 4 bases, and the junction held 5 bases outside the gene matches. The CDR3 has 14 amino acids. DNA of the CDR3: TGTGCCAGCAGCTCCGGGACAGGGAATTACGAGCAGTACTTC. Protein product: CASSSGTGNYEQYF. Variable domain in full (rest from reference TRBV11-2 and TRBJ2-7): EAGVAQSPRYKIIEKRQSVAFWCNPISGHATLYWYQQILGQGPKLLIQFQNNGVVDDSQLPKDRFSAERLKGVDSTLKIQPAKLEDSAVYLCASSSGTGNYEQYFGPGTRLTVT.

The genes are TRBV5-1 and TRBJ2-2; D remains ambiguous. The CDR3 spans 15 residues. Germline loops: CDR1 SGHRS, CDR2 YFSETQ. V was clipped by 2 bases and J by 0 bases, with 8 bases between them. The CDR3 is CASSFEQTNTGELFF. The CDR3 coding sequence is TGCGCCAGCAGCTTTGAACAGACGAACACCGGGGAGCTGTTTTTT.

The chain links TRBV18 to TRBJ1-1; TRBD1 matches at 8 bases. CDR1 is KGHSH, CDR2 LQKENI, per germline. The ends lost 4 bases at V and 1 base at J; junction bases unmatched: 8. The CDR3 spans 16 residues. CDR3 loop: CASSRDRPGGNTEAFF. As DNA, the CDR3 is TGTGCCAGCTCACGGGACAGGCCTGGCGGGAACACTGAAGCTTTCTTT.

J is TRBJ1-5 and V is TRBV2; tentatively, D is TRBD1 (5 bases). CDR1 and CDR2 (germline): SNHLY, FYNNEI. Trimming removed 4 bases from V and 7 bases from J, with 8 bases in between. CDR3 length: 12 amino acids. The CDR3 nucleotides are TGTGCCAGCAGTGGACAGTTCCAGCCCCAGCATTTT. Amino acids: CASSGQFQPQHF. Full variable domain (rest looked up from reference TRBV2 and TRBJ1-5): EPEVTQTPSHQVTQMGQEVILRCVPISNHLYFYWYRQILGQKVEFLVSFYNNEISEKSEIFDDQFSVERPDGSNFTLKIRSTKLEDSAMYFCASSGQFQPQHFGDGTRLSIL.

V is TRBV2 and J is TRBJ2-5, with unresolved D. V was cut by 9 bases and J by 11 bases, with 22 bases left in between. This CDR3 has 13 residues. Germline V CDR1 and CDR2: SNHLY, FYNNEI. CDR3 loop: CASEGRVDGEQYF. CDR3 DNA: TGTGCCAGTGAAGGACGGGTTGACGGTGAGCAGTACTTC.

V usage is TRBV15 and J usage is TRBJ2-7; 9 positions agree with TRBD2. The CDR3 has 15 amino acids. Germline CDR1 reads LNHNV; CDR2 reads YYDKDF (reference sequence). The junction had 5 bases not matched to a gene; V was cut back by 0 bases and J by 5 bases. This CDR3 reads CATSREREGPNEQYF. The CDR3 region has the DNA TGTGCCACCAGCAGAGAGCGGGAGGGCCCGAACGAGCAGTACTTC.

V is TRBV27 and J is TRBJ2-2, with 7 nucleotides matching TRBD1. Germline V gene sequence: CDR1 MNHEY, CDR2 SMNVEV (reference sequence). V lost 7 bases and J lost 3; bases outside the gene matches: 5. There are 14 residues in the CDR3. In DNA form, the CDR3 reads TGTGCCAGCATACCGACAGGGTACACCGGGGAGCTGTTTTTT. Translation gives CASIPTGYTGELFF.

The rearrangement links TRBV7-2 to TRBJ2-2, with D unclear. The CDR3 sequence is 13 residues long. Germline V CDR1 and CDR2: SGHTA, FQGNSA. The germline V and J ends were trimmed by 3 bases and 4 bases, with 6 bases remaining between them. The CDR3 nucleotides read TGTGCCAGCAGCTTGCCTTCCACCGGGGAGCTGTTTTTT. It is translated as CASSLPSTGELFF.

This clone was seen more than once but under ten times. The gene calls are TRBV30 and TRBJ2-1, with D hard to call. V was cut by 4 bases and J by 12 bases, with 19 bases left in between. The CDR3 is 13 amino acids. Germline CDR1 GTSNPN, CDR2 SVGIG (reference sequence). The CDR3: CAWIPLAWGRQFF. In DNA, the CDR3 is TGTGCCTGGATTCCCCTCGCCTGGGGAAGGCAGTTCTTC. Drawing the rest from reference TRBV30 and TRBJ2-1, the complete variable domain is SQTIHQWPATLVQPVGSPLSLECTVEGTSNPNLYWYRQAAGRGLQLLFYSVGIGQISSEVPQNLSASRPQDRQFILSSKKLLLSDSGFYLCAWIPLAWGRQFFGPGTRLTVL.

For this clone: One end of the junction is discordant with germline, which a read error may explain. Distinct nucleotide sequences in the sample also encode this CDR3. J is TRBJ2-2 and V is TRBV10-3; 14 bases are shared with TRBD2. This CDR3 spans 19 amino acids. Germline V lookup: CDR1 ENHRY, CDR2 SYGVKD. This CDR3 reads CAISDPGLAGEYSTGELFF. The CDR3 DNA follows: TGTGCCATCAGTGACCCGGGACTAGCGGGAGAATATAGCACCGGAGAGCTGTTTTTT.

The chain links TRBV4-1 to TRBJ2-1; TRBD2 matches at 10 bases. Per the germline V gene, CDR1 is MGHRA and CDR2 is YSYEKL. There are 20 residues in the CDR3. Losses at the gene ends were 2 bases for V and 7 bases for J; bases not matched to a gene: 20. This CDR3 reads CASSQSIPGLATPHRNEQFF. CDR3 in DNA: TGCGCCAGCAGCCAAAGTATTCCGGGACTAGCGACCCCCCACAGGAATGAGCAGTTCTTC.

This clone was seen a single time. The chain uses TRBV30 and TRBJ2-1, with D unresolved. The V gene's germline CDR1 is GTSNPN and CDR2 SVGIG (reference sequence). The CDR3 is 11 amino acids. V lost 1 base, J lost 10 bases, and 8 bases lay in between. The DNA of the CDR3 is TGTGCCTGGAGTGCTTTGGGGGAGCAGTTCTTC. Amino acids: CAWSALGEQFF.

The chain joins TRBV6-1 to TRBJ1-4; 7 bases map to TRBD1. Germline assignment: CDR1 MNHNS and CDR2 SASEGT. The CDR3 has 14 residues. V lost 6 bases to trimming and J lost 4 bases; unmatched junction nucleotides: 5. The CDR3 DNA follows: TGTGCCAGCAGGGTGACAGGGCTTAATGAAAAACTGTTTTTT. Translating it yields CASRVTGLNEKLFF.

V is TRBV7-6 and J is TRBJ2-7, with D maybe TRBD2 (6 bases). V was clipped by 5 bases and J by 0 bases, with 11 bases between them. CDR3 length equals 14 residues. In germline, CDR1 is SGHVS, CDR2 FNYEAQ. CDR3 loop: CASSPGLSSYEQYF. The CDR3 DNA reads TGTGCCAGCAGCCCGGGACTTAGCTCCTACGAGCAGTACTTC.

This chain connects TRBV5-1 to TRBJ2-2; TRBD2 is a possible D gene (6 bases). Germline V gene data show CDR1 as SGHRS and CDR2 as YFSETQ. The CDR3 sequence is 16 residues long. The V and J ends lost 4 bases and 0 bases respectively, with 13 bases between them. CDR3 protein: CASSVTRDSNTGELFF. In DNA form, the CDR3 reads TGCGCCAGCAGCGTCACCCGGGACTCGAACACCGGGGAGCTGTTTTTT.

This chain joins TRBV5-1 and TRBJ2-5; the match to TRBD2 covers 9 bases. Germline CDR1 is SGHRS and CDR2 is YFSETQ. V shed 6 bases and J 5 bases; nucleotides not matched to a gene: 5. This CDR3 contains 13 residues. The CDR3, as DNA: TGCGCCAGCAAAGCTAGCGGGAAGGAGACCCAGTACTTC. Translating it yields CASKASGKETQYF.

This clone was detected ten times or more. The chain has TRBV5-1 and TRBJ1-1; perhaps TRBD1 as D (6 bases). The CDR3 contains 14 residues. CDR1 SGHRS and CDR2 YFSETQ come from the germline V gene. Trimming took off 4 bases at V and 2 bases at J, with 12 bases between the two ends. Written as DNA, the CDR3 is TGCGCCAGCAGCCTGACAGGTCCTAACACTGAAGCTTTCTTT. As protein: CASSLTGPNTEAFF.

J is TRBJ2-7 and V is TRBV7-7; D is perhaps TRBD2 (5 bases). Trimming left V 5 bases short and J 5 bases short, with 13 bases between. Germline V gene data show CDR1 as SSHAT and CDR2 as FNYEAQ (reference sequence). The CDR3 totals 13 residues. CDR3 DNA: TGTGCCAGCAGCCCGGCGGAGCGGCACGAGCAGTACTTC. Amino acid sequence: CASSPAERHEQYF.

The chain has TRBV9 and TRBJ1-1; D remains ambiguous. V was trimmed by 3 bases and J by 8 bases, leaving 14 bases between them. CDR1 is SGDLS, CDR2 YYNGEE, per germline. This CDR3 region has 13 residues. In DNA, the CDR3 is TGTGCCAGCAGCGCCCCGGGTGGGTCCGAAGCTTTCTTT. This sequence encodes CASSAPGGSEAFF.